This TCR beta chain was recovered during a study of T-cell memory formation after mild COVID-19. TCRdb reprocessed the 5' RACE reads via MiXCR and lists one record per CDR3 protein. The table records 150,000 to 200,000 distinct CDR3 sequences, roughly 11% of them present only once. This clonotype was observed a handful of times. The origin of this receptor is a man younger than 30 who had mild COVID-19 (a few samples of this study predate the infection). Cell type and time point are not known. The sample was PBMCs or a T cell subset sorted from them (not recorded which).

For the CDR3, the DNA is TGTGCCAGCGGGGTAGTGCGGACGGGAGGTTCACCCCTCCACTTT. It encodes CASGVVRTGGSPLHF. The rearrangement links TRBV27 to TRBJ1-6; no reliable D call. The CDR3 totals 15 residues. CDR1 and CDR2 from the germline V gene are MNHEY and SMNVEV (reference sequence). Trimming pared 8 bases from V and 9 bases from J, leaving 20 bases between.